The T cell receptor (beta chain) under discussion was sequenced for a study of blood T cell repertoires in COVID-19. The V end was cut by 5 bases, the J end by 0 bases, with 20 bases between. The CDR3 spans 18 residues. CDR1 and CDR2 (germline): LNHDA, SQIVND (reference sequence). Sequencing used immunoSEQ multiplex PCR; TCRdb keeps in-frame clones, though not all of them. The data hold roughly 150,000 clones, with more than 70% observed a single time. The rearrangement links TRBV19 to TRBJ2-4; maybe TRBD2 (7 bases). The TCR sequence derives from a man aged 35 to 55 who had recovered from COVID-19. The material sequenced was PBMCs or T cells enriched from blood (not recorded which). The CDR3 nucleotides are TGTGCCAGTAGTCCCGAGGGGGGGTACTCACTAGCCAAAAACATTCAGTACTTC. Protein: CASSPEGGYSLAKNIQYF.